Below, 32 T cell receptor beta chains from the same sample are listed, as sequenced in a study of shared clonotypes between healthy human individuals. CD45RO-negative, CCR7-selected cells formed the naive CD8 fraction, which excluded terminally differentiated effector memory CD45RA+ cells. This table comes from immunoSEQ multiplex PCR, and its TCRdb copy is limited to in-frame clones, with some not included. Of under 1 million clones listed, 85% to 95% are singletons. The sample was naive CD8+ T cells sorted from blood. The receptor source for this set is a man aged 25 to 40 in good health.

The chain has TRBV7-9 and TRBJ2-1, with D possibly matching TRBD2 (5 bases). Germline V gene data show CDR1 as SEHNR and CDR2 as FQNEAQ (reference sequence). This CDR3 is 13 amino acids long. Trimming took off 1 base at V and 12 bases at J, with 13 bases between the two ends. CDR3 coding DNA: TGTGCCAGCAGCTTAGTTTTGGGAGAGGGGCAGTTCTTC. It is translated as CASSLVLGEGQFF.

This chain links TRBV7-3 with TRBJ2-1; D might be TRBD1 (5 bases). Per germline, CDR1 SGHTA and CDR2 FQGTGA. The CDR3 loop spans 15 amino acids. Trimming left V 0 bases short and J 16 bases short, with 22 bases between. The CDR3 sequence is CASSLTGQIPRQDFF. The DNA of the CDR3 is TGTGCCAGCAGCTTAACGGGGCAGATTCCCCGCCAGGACTTCTTC.

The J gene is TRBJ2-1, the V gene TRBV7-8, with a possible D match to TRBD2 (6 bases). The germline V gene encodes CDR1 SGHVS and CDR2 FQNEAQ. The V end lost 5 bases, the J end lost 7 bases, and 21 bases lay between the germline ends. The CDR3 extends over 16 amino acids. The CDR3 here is CASSAGAGRGRNEQFF. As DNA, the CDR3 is TGTGCCAGCAGCGCCGGGGCGGGAAGAGGTAGGAATGAGCAGTTCTTC.

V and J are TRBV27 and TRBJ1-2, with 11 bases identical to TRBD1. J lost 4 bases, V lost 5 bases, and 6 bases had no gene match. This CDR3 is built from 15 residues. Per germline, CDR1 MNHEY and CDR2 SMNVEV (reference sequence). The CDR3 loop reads CASSAGTGGFYGYTF. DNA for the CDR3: TGTGCCAGCAGTGCCGGGACAGGGGGATTCTATGGCTACACCTTC.

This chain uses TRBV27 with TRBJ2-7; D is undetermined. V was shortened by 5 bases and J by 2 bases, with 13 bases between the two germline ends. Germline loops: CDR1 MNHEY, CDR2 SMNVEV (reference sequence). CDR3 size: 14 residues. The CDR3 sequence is CASSTPQRAYEQYF. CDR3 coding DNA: TGTGCCAGCAGTACACCCCAACGGGCCTACGAGCAGTACTTC.

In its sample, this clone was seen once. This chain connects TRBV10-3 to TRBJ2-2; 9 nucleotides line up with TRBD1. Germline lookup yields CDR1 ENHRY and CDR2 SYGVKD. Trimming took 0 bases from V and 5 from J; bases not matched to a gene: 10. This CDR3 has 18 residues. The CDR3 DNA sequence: TGTGCCATCAGTGAGTCTGGGGCGGGACAGGGCCGTACCGGGGAGCTGTTTTTT. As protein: CAISESGAGQGRTGELFF.

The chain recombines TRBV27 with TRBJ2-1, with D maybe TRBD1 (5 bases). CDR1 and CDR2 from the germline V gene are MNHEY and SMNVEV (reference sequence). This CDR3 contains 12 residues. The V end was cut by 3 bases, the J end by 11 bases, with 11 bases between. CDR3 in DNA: TGTGCCAGCAGTTTTTCAGGGTGGAAGCAGTTCTTC. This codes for CASSFSGWKQFF.

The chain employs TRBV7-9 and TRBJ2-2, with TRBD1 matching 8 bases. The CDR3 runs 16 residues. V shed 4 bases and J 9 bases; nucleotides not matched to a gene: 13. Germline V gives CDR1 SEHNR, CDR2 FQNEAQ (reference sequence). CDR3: CASSSDRGPAPRELFF. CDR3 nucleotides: TGTGCCAGCAGCTCAGACAGGGGTCCAGCTCCACGGGAGCTGTTTTTT.

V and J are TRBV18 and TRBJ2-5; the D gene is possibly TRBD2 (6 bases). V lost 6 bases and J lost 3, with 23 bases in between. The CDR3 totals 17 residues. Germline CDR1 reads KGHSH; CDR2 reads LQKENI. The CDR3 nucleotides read TGTGCCAGCTCCCTCCGGAGGGTAGCGGAGATGAAAGAGACCCAGTACTTC. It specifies CASSLRRVAEMKETQYF.

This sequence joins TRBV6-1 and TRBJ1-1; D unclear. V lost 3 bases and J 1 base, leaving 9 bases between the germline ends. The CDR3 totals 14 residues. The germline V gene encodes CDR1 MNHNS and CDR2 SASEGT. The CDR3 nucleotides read TGTGCCAGCAGTGATGGACTGAAGAACACTGAAGCTTTCTTT. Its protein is CASSDGLKNTEAFF.

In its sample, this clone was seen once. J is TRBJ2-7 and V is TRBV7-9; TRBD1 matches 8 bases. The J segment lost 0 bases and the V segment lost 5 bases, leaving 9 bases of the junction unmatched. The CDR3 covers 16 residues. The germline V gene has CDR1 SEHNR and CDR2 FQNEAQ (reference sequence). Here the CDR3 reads CASSPLDRVGSYEQYF. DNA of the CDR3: TGTGCCAGCAGCCCTTTGGACAGGGTGGGCTCCTACGAGCAGTACTTC.

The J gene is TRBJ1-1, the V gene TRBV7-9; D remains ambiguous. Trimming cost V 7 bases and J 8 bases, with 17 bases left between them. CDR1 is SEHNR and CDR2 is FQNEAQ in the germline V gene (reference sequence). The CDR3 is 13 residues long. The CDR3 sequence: CASILGDKPEAFF. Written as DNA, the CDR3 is TGTGCCAGCATCCTAGGCGACAAACCCGAAGCTTTCTTT.

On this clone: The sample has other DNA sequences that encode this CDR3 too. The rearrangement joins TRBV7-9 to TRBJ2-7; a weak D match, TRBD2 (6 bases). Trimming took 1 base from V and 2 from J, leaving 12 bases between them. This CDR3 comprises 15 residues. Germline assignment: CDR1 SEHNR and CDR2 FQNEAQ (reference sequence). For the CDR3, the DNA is TGTGCCAGCAGCTTAGGTAGCGGATCCCCCTACGAGCAGTACTTC. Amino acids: CASSLGSGSPYEQYF.

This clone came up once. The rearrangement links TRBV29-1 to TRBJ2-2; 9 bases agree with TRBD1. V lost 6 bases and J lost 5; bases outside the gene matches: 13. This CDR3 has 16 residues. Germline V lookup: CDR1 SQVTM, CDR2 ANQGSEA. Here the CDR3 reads CSVVGLQGAMTGELFF. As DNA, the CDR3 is TGCAGCGTGGTGGGCTTACAGGGGGCGATGACCGGGGAGCTGTTTTTT.

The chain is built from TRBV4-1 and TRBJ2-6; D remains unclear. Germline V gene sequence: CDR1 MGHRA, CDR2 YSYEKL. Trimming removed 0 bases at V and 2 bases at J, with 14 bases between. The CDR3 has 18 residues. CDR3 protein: CASSQDIGNVAGANVLTF. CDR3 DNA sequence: TGCGCCAGCAGCCAAGATATCGGCAATGTAGCTGGGGCCAACGTCCTGACTTTC.

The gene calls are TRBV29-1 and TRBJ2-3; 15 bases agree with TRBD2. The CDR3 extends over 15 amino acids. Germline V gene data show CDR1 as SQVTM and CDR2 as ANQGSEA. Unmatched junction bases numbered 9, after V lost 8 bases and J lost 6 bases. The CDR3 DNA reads TGCAGCCTCTTGGGACTAGCGGGAGGAGGGGATACGCAGTATTTT. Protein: CSLLGLAGGGDTQYF.

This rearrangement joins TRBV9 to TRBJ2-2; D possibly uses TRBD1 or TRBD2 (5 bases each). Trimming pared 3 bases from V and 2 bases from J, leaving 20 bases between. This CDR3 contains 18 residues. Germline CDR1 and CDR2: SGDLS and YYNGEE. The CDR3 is CASSALLGAAENTGELFF. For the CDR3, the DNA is TGTGCCAGCAGCGCTTTACTCGGGGCGGCGGAAAACACCGGGGAGCTGTTTTTT. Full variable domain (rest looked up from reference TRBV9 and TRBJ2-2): DSGVTQTPKHLITATGQRVTLRCSPRSGDLSVYWYQQSLDQGLQFLIQYYNGEERAKGNILERFSAQQFPDLHSELNLSSLELGDSALYFCASSALLGAAENTGELFFGEGSRLTVL.

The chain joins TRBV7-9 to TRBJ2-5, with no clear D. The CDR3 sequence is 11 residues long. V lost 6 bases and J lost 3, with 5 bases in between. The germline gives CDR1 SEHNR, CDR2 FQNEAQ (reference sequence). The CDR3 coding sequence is TGTGCCAGCAGAAAGAAAGAGACCCAGTACTTC. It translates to CASRKKETQYF.

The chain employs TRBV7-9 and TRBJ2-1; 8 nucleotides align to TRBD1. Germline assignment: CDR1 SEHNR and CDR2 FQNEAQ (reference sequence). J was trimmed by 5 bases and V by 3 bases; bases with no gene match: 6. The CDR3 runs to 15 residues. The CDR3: CASSFFWDRHNEQFF. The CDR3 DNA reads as TGTGCCAGCAGCTTTTTCTGGGACAGGCACAATGAGCAGTTCTTC.

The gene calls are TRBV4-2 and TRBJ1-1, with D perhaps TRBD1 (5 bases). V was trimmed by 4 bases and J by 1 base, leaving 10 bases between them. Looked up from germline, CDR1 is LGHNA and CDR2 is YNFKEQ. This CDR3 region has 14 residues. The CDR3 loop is CASSPGIGNTEAFF. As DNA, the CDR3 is TGTGCCAGCAGCCCAGGGATAGGGAACACTGAAGCTTTCTTT.

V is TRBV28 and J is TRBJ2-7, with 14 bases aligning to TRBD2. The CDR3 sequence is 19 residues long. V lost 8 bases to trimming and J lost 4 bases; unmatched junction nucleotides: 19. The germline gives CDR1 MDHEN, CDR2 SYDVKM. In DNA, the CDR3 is TGTGCCAGCGGACGACAGGAACCGGGACTAGCGGGAGTAGATTACGAGCAGTACTTC. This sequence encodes CASGRQEPGLAGVDYEQYF.

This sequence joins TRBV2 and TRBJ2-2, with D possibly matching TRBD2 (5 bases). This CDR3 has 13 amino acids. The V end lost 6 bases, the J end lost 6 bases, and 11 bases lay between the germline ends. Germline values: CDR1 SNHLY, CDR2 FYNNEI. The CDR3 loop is CASSPWRAGELFF. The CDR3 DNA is TGTGCCAGCAGCCCATGGCGGGCCGGGGAGCTGTTTTTT. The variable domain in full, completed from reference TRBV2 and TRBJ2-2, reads EPEVTQTPSHQVTQMGQEVILRCVPISNHLYFYWYRQILGQKVEFLVSFYNNEISEKSEIFDDQFSVERPDGSNFTLKIRSTKLEDSAMYFCASSPWRAGELFFGEGSRLTVL.

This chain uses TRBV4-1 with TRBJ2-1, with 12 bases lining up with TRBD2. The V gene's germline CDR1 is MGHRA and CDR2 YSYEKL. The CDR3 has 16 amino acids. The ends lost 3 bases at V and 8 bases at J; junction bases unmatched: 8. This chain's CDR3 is CASSQETSGSFHEQFF. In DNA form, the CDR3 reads TGCGCCAGCAGCCAGGAGACTAGCGGGAGTTTCCATGAGCAGTTCTTC.

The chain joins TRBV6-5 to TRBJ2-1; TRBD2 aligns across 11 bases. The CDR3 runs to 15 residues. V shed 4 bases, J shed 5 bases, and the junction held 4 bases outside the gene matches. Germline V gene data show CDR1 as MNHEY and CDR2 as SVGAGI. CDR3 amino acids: CASSSLAGGHNEQFF. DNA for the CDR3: TGTGCCAGCAGTTCGCTAGCGGGGGGCCACAATGAGCAGTTCTTC.

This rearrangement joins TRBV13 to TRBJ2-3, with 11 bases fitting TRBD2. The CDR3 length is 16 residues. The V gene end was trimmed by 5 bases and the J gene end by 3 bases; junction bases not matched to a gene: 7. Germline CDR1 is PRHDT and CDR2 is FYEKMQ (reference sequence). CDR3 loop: CASSLLAGASTDTQYF. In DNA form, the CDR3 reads TGTGCCAGCAGCCTACTAGCGGGAGCTTCGACAGATACGCAGTATTTT. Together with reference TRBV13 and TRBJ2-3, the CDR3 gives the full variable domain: AAGVIQSPRHLIKEKRETATLKCYPIPRHDTVYWYQQGPGQDPQFLISFYEKMQSDKGSIPDRFSAQQFSDYHSELNMSSLELGDSALYFCASSLLAGASTDTQYFGPGTRLTVL.

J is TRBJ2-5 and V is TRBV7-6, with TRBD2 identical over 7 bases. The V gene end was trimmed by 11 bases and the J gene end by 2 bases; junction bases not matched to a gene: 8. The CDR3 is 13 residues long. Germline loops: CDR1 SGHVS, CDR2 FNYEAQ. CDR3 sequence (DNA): TGTGCCTCCAGCGGGGCACCACAAGAGACCCAGTACTTC. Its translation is CASSGAPQETQYF.

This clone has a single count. DNA for the CDR3: TGTGCCAGCAGCGATGACAAGCCCAACTACGAGCAGTACTTC. The encoded protein is CASSDDKPNYEQYF. The chain joins TRBV21-1 to TRBJ2-7; TRBD1 is the table's D call, not checked against the DNA. TRBV21-1 is classified as a pseudogene. The CDR3 sequence is 14 residues long.

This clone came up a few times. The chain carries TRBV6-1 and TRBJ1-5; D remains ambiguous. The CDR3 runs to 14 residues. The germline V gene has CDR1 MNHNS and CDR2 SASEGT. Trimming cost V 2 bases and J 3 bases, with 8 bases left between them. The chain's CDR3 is CASSELEHNQPQHF. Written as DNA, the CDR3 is TGTGCCAGCAGTGAACTGGAGCACAATCAGCCCCAGCATTTT.

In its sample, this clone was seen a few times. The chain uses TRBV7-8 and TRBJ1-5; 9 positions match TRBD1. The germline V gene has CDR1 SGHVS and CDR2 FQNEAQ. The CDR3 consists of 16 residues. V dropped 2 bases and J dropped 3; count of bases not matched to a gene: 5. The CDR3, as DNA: TGTGCCAGCAGCTTATACGGGACAGGGCTCAATCAGCCCCAGCATTTT. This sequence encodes CASSLYGTGLNQPQHF.

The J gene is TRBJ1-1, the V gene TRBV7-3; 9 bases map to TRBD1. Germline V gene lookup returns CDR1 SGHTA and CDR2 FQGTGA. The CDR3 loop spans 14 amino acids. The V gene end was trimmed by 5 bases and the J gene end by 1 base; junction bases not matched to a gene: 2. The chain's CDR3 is CASSEQGANTEAFF. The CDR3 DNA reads TGTGCCAGCAGCGAACAGGGGGCGAACACTGAAGCTTTCTTT.

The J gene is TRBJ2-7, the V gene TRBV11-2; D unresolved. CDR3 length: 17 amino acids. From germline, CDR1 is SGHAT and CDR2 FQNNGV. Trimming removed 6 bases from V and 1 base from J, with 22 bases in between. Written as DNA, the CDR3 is TGTGCCAGCAGAGTGGGCTCGACGGACCTTATGTCCTACGAGCAGTACTTC. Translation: CASRVGSTDLMSYEQYF.

The CDR3, as DNA: TGTGCCAGCAGCTTAGGGTGGGACCGCTCCTACGAGCAGTACTTC. Translation: CASSLGWDRSYEQYF. V and J are TRBV7-2 and TRBJ2-7; D may match TRBD1 or TRBD2 (5 bases each). Trimming removed 1 base at V and 0 bases at J, with 10 bases between. The CDR3 is 15 residues long. CDR1 SGHTA and CDR2 FQGNSA come from the germline V gene.